Listed below are T cell receptor beta chains from one sample, sequenced in a study of blood T cell repertoires in COVID-19. Using immunoSEQ multiplex PCR, the repertoire was profiled, and TCRdb retains in-frame clones only, with some absent. Here the sample spans about 290,000 clones, about 85% being singletons. The specimen sequenced was peripheral blood. The receptors here all came from a woman aged 50 to 60 with active or convalescent COVID-19. Each CDR3 is given with its conserved first and last residue. Fields, in order: J gene, clone size, V gene, D gene, CDR3 DNA, CDR3 protein. D genes are given only for firm matches. Where a row states a size, it is once, few, many or the class of an expanded clone; other rows omit it.

j_call: TRBJ1-1; clone_size: few; v_call: TRBV2; d_call: NA; cdr3_nt: TGTGCCAGCCTACGGGAAGTAAACACTGAAGCTTTCTTT; cdr3_aa: CASLREVNTEAFF
j_call: TRBJ2-7; clone_size: NA; v_call: TRBV10-3; d_call: TRBD2; cdr3_nt: TGTGCCATCAGTGATGGGACTAGCGGGTACTTC; cdr3_aa: CAISDGTSGYF
j_call: TRBJ2-1; clone_size: NA; v_call: TRBV6-1; d_call: NA; cdr3_nt: TGTGCCAGCAGTGAAAATTGGGGCAGTTCCTACAATGAGCAGTTCTTC; cdr3_aa: CASSENWGSSYNEQFF
j_call: TRBJ1-5; clone_size: NA; v_call: TRBV27; d_call: NA; cdr3_nt: TGTGCCAGCAGTTCAGGTTGGGAGCCCCAGCATTTT; cdr3_aa: CASSSGWEPQHF
j_call: TRBJ2-3; clone_size: NA; v_call: TRBV6-5; d_call: NA; cdr3_nt: TGTGCCAGCAAAGGGGCCTCTTATACGCAGTATTTT; cdr3_aa: CASKGASYTQYF
j_call: TRBJ1-1; clone_size: NA; v_call: TRBV12-5; d_call: NA; cdr3_nt: TGTGCTAGTGGTTTGCTGGGAGAGACTGAAGCTTTCTTT; cdr3_aa: CASGLLGETEAFF
j_call: TRBJ2-2; clone_size: NA; v_call: TRBV4-1; d_call: TRBD2; cdr3_nt: TGCGCCAGCAGTCCTATAGCGGGAGGAGGAACCGGGGAGCTGTTTTTT; cdr3_aa: CASSPIAGGGTGELFF
j_call: TRBJ1-2; clone_size: NA; v_call: TRBV3-1/TRBV3-2; d_call: TRBD1; cdr3_nt: TGTGCCAGCAGCCACACAGGGGTTGATGGCTACACCTTC; cdr3_aa: CASSHTGVDGYTF
j_call: TRBJ1-5; clone_size: few; v_call: TRBV7-9; d_call: NA; cdr3_nt: TGTGCCAGCACCGGGACTCGGGATCAGCCCCAGCATTTT; cdr3_aa: CASTGTRDQPQHF
j_call: TRBJ2-3; clone_size: NA; v_call: TRBV27; d_call: TRBD1; cdr3_nt: TGTGCCAGCACGACTGGACAGGGGAGAGACACGCAGTATTTT; cdr3_aa: CASTTGQGRDTQYF
j_call: TRBJ2-2; clone_size: NA; v_call: TRBV11-3; d_call: NA; cdr3_nt: TGTGCCAGCAGCTTAGGAGGTAGCAGACACACCGGGGAGCTGTTTTTT; cdr3_aa: CASSLGGSRHTGELFF
j_call: TRBJ2-1; clone_size: NA; v_call: TRBV30; d_call: NA; cdr3_nt: TGTGCCTGGAACGTGGGGGGGGCGAGGGTATATGAGCAGTTCTTC; cdr3_aa: CAWNVGGARVYEQFF
j_call: TRBJ2-2; clone_size: NA; v_call: TRBV6-5; d_call: NA; cdr3_nt: TGTGCCAGCAGGGACACCTTAAGCCCCGGGGAGCTGTTTTTT; cdr3_aa: CASRDTLSPGELFF
j_call: TRBJ2-1; clone_size: few; v_call: TRBV5-8; d_call: TRBD2; cdr3_nt: TGTGCCAGCAGCCCCGTCGGACTAGCGGGAAGTACCTCCTACAATGAGCAGTTCTTC; cdr3_aa: CASSPVGLAGSTSYNEQFF
j_call: TRBJ2-1; clone_size: NA; v_call: TRBV3-1/TRBV3-2; d_call: NA; cdr3_nt: TGTGCCAGCAGCCAAAGGGGGAGTTACAATGAGCAGTTCTTC; cdr3_aa: CASSQRGSYNEQFF
j_call: TRBJ2-7; clone_size: NA; v_call: TRBV6-4; d_call: NA; cdr3_nt: TGTGCCAGCACCCAGGGGAGCGAGCAGTACTTC; cdr3_aa: CASTQGSEQYF
j_call: TRBJ1-6; clone_size: NA; v_call: TRBV2; d_call: NA; cdr3_nt: TGTGCCAGCAGTCCGAGCTCCTATAATTCACCCCTCCACTTT; cdr3_aa: CASSPSSYNSPLHF
j_call: TRBJ1-2; clone_size: NA; v_call: TRBV7-9; d_call: NA; cdr3_nt: TGTGCCAGCAGCTTAGGGGACACCTGGTTATATGGCTACACCTTC; cdr3_aa: CASSLGDTWLYGYTF
j_call: TRBJ2-7; clone_size: NA; v_call: TRBV7-2; d_call: TRBD2; cdr3_nt: TGTGCCAGCAGCTTAGCCCTAGCGGGAGCCCTATACGAGCAGTACTTC; cdr3_aa: CASSLALAGALYEQYF
j_call: TRBJ1-6; clone_size: many; v_call: TRBV28; d_call: TRBD1; cdr3_nt: TGTGCCAGCAGTTCCCCCCCCTACAGGGGACGAATTAATAATTCACCCCTCCACTTT; cdr3_aa: CASSSPPYRGRINNSPLHF
j_call: TRBJ1-1; clone_size: NA; v_call: TRBV27; d_call: TRBD1; cdr3_nt: TGTGCCAGCAAAAGACAGGGGGTTGAAGCTTTCTTT; cdr3_aa: CASKRQGVEAFF
j_call: TRBJ2-5; clone_size: NA; v_call: TRBV7-9; d_call: TRBD2; cdr3_nt: TGTGCCAGCAGCATTAGCGGGATGTACCAAGAGACCCAGTACTTC; cdr3_aa: CASSISGMYQETQYF
j_call: TRBJ1-2; clone_size: NA; v_call: TRBV5-1; d_call: NA; cdr3_nt: TGCGCCAGCAGCTTGGACCCCGCGGACTATGGCTACACCTTC; cdr3_aa: CASSLDPADYGYTF
j_call: TRBJ1-3; clone_size: few; v_call: TRBV9; d_call: NA; cdr3_nt: TGTGCCAGCAGCGTACTGGGTGAGAGGGGAAACACCATATATTTT; cdr3_aa: CASSVLGERGNTIYF
j_call: TRBJ1-2; clone_size: once; v_call: TRBV2; d_call: NA; cdr3_nt: TGTGCCAGCAGGGCGGGAAGGGGAGACTATGGCTACACCTTC; cdr3_aa: CASRAGRGDYGYTF
j_call: TRBJ1-2; clone_size: NA; v_call: TRBV30; d_call: TRBD1; cdr3_nt: TGTGCCTGGAGTGCAGGGGGCGGCTACACCTTC; cdr3_aa: CAWSAGGGYTF
j_call: TRBJ2-7; clone_size: NA; v_call: TRBV29-1; d_call: NA; cdr3_nt: TGCAGCGTTAGTCCCGCAGGCTACGAGCAGTACTTC; cdr3_aa: CSVSPAGYEQYF
j_call: TRBJ2-6; clone_size: few; v_call: TRBV27; d_call: NA; cdr3_nt: TGTGCCAGCAGTTTGGAGTCCTCTGGGGCCAACGTCCTGACTTTC; cdr3_aa: CASSLESSGANVLTF
j_call: TRBJ2-1; clone_size: NA; v_call: TRBV5-1; d_call: TRBD2; cdr3_nt: TGCGCCAGCAGCACGACCAACGGACTAGCGGGAGTCCTGTTCTTC; cdr3_aa: CASSTTNGLAGVLFF
j_call: TRBJ2-5; clone_size: once; v_call: TRBV5-1; d_call: TRBD2; cdr3_nt: TGCGCCAGCGGCCTACTAGCGGGAACGCAAGAGACCCAGTACTTC; cdr3_aa: CASGLLAGTQETQYF
j_call: TRBJ2-3; clone_size: NA; v_call: TRBV6-1; d_call: TRBD2; cdr3_nt: TGTGCCAGCAGTGCGACTAGCGGCCCTAGGAGGGGTACGCAGTATTTT; cdr3_aa: CASSATSGPRRGTQYF
j_call: TRBJ1-6; clone_size: NA; v_call: TRBV30; d_call: NA; cdr3_nt: TGTGCCCATGGACGGAGGCCGGGGCCCCTCCACTTT; cdr3_aa: CAHGRRPGPLHF
j_call: TRBJ1-4; clone_size: NA; v_call: TRBV5-1; d_call: NA; cdr3_nt: TGCGCCAGCAGCAATGTTCCTTCGACAGGAGCTAATGAAAAACTGTTTTTT; cdr3_aa: CASSNVPSTGANEKLFF